This TCR beta chain was obtained from a study of T-cell memory formation after mild COVID-19. As for the study in general: Clusters were largely donor specific.

Constant-segment-primed 5'RACE gave TCR alpha and TCR beta cDNA libraries with sample barcodes and UMIs. TCRdb re-called the 5' RACE reads through MiXCR, storing one row per CDR3 protein. The table has about 250,000 distinct CDR3 sequences, approximately 15% seen once. Germline values: CDR1 MNHNS, CDR2 SASEGT. This CDR3 is 16 amino acids long. The V and J ends lost 9 bases and 0 bases, in that order; junction bases with no gene match: 8. In this sample, this clonotype turned up a few times. The J gene is TRBJ2-6, the V gene TRBV6-1; 7 nucleotides match TRBD2. The sequenced sample was PBMCs or a T cell subset sorted from them (not recorded which). This receptor was obtained from an adult woman who had mild COVID-19 (a few samples of this study predate the infection). Cell type and time point are not known. In nucleotides, the CDR3 is TGTGCCAGTCAAAACCTAGCGGTCTCTGGGGCCAACGTCCTGACTTTC. This codes for CASQNLAVSGANVLTF.